This T cell receptor (beta chain) came from a study of CD8+CD57+ T cells in acquired aplastic anemia. Study summary: The average for DNA from sorted CD4+ and CD8+ cells was 3 to 3.5 ug. The study, taken as a whole, reports: A set of around 30 CD8+ CDR3 sequences was shared between patients and controls, and these sequences appeared highly expressed in patients.

Germline CDR1 and CDR2: SEHNR and FQNEAQ (reference sequence). With 1 base removed from V and 2 bases from J, the gap between germline ends came to 11 bases. The CDR3 consists of 15 residues. This clonotype was seen at least ten times. Its specificity is unknown. Patients selected for sequencing had displayed CD8+CD57+ cell expansion by flow cytometry. Sampling of blood occurred while the patients had still received no therapy. The TCR beta profiling, which covered VDJ combination and CDR3 sequence, was carried out using genomic DNA as the template. TCRdb called the reads again in MiXCR, with one record for every CDR3 protein. Counted here are under 150,000 distinct CDR3 sequences, approximately 36% occurring once; the ten biggest clones make up 2% to 3%.

The J gene is TRBJ2-5, the V gene TRBV7-9; D is unresolved. This receptor was obtained from a human donor with aplastic anemia. The source material was sorted CD4+, CD8+, or CD8+CD57+ T cells (not recorded which) from PBMCs. CDR3 loop: CASSLGAASQETQYF. For the CDR3, the DNA is TGTGCCAGCAGCTTAGGCGCAGCATCACAAGAGACCCAGTACTTC.